What follows are 25 T cell receptor beta chains derived from one specimen sequenced in a study of Graves' ophthalmopathy and Graves' hyperthyroidism. Amplification of the TCR beta CDR3 regions used RNA transcripts (as template). Second-round multiplex PCR came after first-round RT-PCR with HTBI primers. TCRdb recomputed calls from the multiplex PCR reads with MiXCR, one row per CDR3 protein. The repertoire holds roughly 410,000 distinct CDR3 sequences, approximately 15% seen once, with 5.5% to 8% in the top ten. Sequencing was done on a sample of peripheral blood. Receptors originate from a woman in her late teens or twenties with stable Graves' hyperthyroidism.

This clonotype was picked up many times. The rearrangement links TRBV5-4 to TRBJ1-1; 7 bases line up with TRBD1. Trimming at V came to 1 base and at J to 1 base, leaving 4 bases not matched to a gene. CDR3 length equals 15 residues. Germline loops: CDR1 SGHNT, CDR2 YYREEE (reference sequence). As DNA, the CDR3 is TGTGCCAGCAGCTTGAGACAGGGAGGGAACACTGAAGCTTTCTTT. Translation gives CASSLRQGGNTEAFF. Full variable domain (outside the CDR3, taken from reference TRBV5-4 and TRBJ1-1): ETGVTQSPTHLIKTRGQQVTLRCSSQSGHNTVSWYQQALGQGPQFIFQYYREEENGRGNFPPRFSGLQFPNYSSELNVNALELDDSALYLCASSLRQGGNTEAFFGQGTRLTVV.

Comment on this clonotype: A much larger clone differs by one base, so this may be a read error. The rearrangement uses TRBV29-1 and TRBJ2-7; D is perhaps TRBD2 (5 bases). CDR3 length equals 12 residues. Germline V gives CDR1 SQVTM, CDR2 ANQGSEA. CDR3 sequence (DNA): TGCAGCGGAAGAGGGAACTCCTACGACCAGTACTTC. Translation: CSGRGNSYDQYF.

The chain couples TRBV7-2 to TRBJ1-6, with D perhaps matching TRBD1 (6 bases). Germline values: CDR1 SGHTA, CDR2 FQGNSA. V lost 5 bases and J lost 7, with 18 bases in between. This CDR3 is built from 16 residues. This CDR3 reads CASSPRGGTPNSPLHF. For the CDR3, the DNA is TGTGCCAGCAGCCCCAGGGGTGGGACACCAAATTCACCCCTCCACTTT. Complete variable domain (other parts from reference TRBV7-2 and TRBJ1-6): GAGVSQSPSNKVTEKGKDVELRCDPISGHTALYWYRQSLGQGLEFLIYFQGNSAPDKSGLPSDRFSAERTGGSVSTLTIQRTQQEDSAVYLCASSPRGGTPNSPLHFGNGTRLTVT.

This clonotype was recorded a few times. This sequence joins TRBV6-1 and TRBJ2-7; tentatively, D is TRBD2 (6 bases). The V gene's germline CDR1 is MNHNS and CDR2 SASEGT. Trimming took 5 bases from V and 5 from J, leaving 13 bases between them. This CDR3 is 13 amino acids long. CDR3 bases: TGTGCCAGCAGTCCCCGGGACTGGGACGAGCAGTACTTC. It encodes CASSPRDWDEQYF.

This clonotype was recorded many times. The chain uses TRBV18 and TRBJ2-7; TRBD1 agrees at 8 bases. Losses at the gene ends were 0 bases for V and 4 bases for J; bases not matched to a gene: 8. The CDR3 totals 16 residues. The germline gives CDR1 KGHSH, CDR2 LQKENI. The CDR3 nucleotides read TGTGCCAGCTCACCACCAGGATTACAGGGGGTATACGAGCAGTACTTC. It encodes CASSPPGLQGVYEQYF. The full variable domain, its missing parts supplied by reference TRBV18 and TRBJ2-7, is NAGVMQNPRHLVRRRGQEARLRCSPMKGHSHVYWYRQLPEEGLKFMVYLQKENIIDESGMPKERFSAEFPKEGPSILRIQQVVRGDSAAYFCASSPPGLQGVYEQYFGPGTRLTVT.

The table lists this clonotype with many counts. The chain recombines TRBV7-9 with TRBJ2-5; TRBD2 might be the D (7 bases). Germline lookup yields CDR1 SEHNR and CDR2 FQNEAQ (reference sequence). V was pared by 5 bases and J by 5 bases, with 18 bases between. This CDR3 is 15 amino acids long. The CDR3 coding sequence is TGTGCCAGCAGCCGCCACGGGGGGCCCCAGGAGACCCAGTACTTC. Protein product: CASSRHGGPQETQYF.

This clonotype showed up many times. This rearrangement joins TRBV12-3 or TRBV12-4 to TRBJ1-2, with D hard to call. V lost 7 bases, J lost 0 bases, and 12 bases lay in between. This CDR3 has 14 residues. This CDR3 is CASTSGRTNYGYTF. In DNA, the CDR3 is TGTGCCAGCACCTCCGGCAGGACTAACTATGGCTACACCTTC.

The V call is TRBV25-1, the J call TRBJ1-6, with TRBD1 as a possible D gene (5 bases). V was cut by 5 bases and J by 9 bases, with 14 bases left in between. The CDR3 has 14 amino acids. Germline CDR1 MGHDK, CDR2 SYGVNS. This chain's CDR3 is CASSWDLKGSPLHF. CDR3 nucleotide sequence: TGTGCCAGCAGTTGGGACCTGAAGGGTTCACCCCTCCACTTT.

V gene TRBV11-2 combines with J gene TRBJ1-5; 8 nucleotides align to TRBD1. The CDR3 is made up of 15 amino acids. Germline-derived CDR1 and CDR2 are SGHAT and FQNNGV. V lost 5 bases, J lost 7 bases, and 10 bases stayed unmatched. The CDR3 nucleotides read TGTGCCAGCAGCCGTACGCAGGGGGCGGGACAGCCCCAGCATTTT. Its protein product is CASSRTQGAGQPQHF. The entire variable domain, with the rest obtained from reference TRBV11-2 and TRBJ1-5, is as follows: EAGVAQSPRYKIIEKRQSVAFWCNPISGHATLYWYQQILGQGPKLLIQFQNNGVVDDSQLPKDRFSAERLKGVDSTLKIQPAKLEDSAVYLCASSRTQGAGQPQHFGDGTRLSIL.

This clonotype was detected many times. This rearrangement joins TRBV6-2 or TRBV6-3 to TRBJ2-5, with D uncertain. The CDR3 contains 17 residues. V lost 2 bases, J lost 0 bases, and 16 bases lay in between. Germline V lookup: CDR1 MNHEY, CDR2 SVGEGT. In DNA, the CDR3 is TGTGCCAGCAGTTACCTGATGACTTGGCGGAACCAAGAGACCCAGTACTTC. The encoded protein is CASSYLMTWRNQETQYF.

In its sample, this clonotype was seen many times. The genes are TRBV12-3 or TRBV12-4 and TRBJ2-2, with unresolved D. This CDR3 has 16 amino acids. Between the trimmed V and J ends, which lost 2 bases and 1 base, there was a span of 11 bases. The CDR3 spells CASSLRAAQNTGELFF. CDR3 in DNA: TGTGCCAGCAGTTTAAGGGCGGCTCAGAACACCGGGGAGCTGTTTTTT.

The sample holds many counts of this clonotype. A much larger clone lies one base from this, so it may be a read error. The chain employs TRBV6-2 or TRBV6-3 and TRBJ2-5; TRBD1 agrees at 7 bases. V dropped 6 bases and J dropped 3; count of bases not matched to a gene: 4. The germline V gene encodes CDR1 MNHEY and CDR2 SVGEGT. CDR3 length: 13 residues. The CDR3: CASSSGTEETQYF. The CDR3 nucleotides are TGTGCCAGCAGCTCCGGGACAGAAGAGACCCAGTACTTC.

On this clonotype: At one end, the junction sequence differs from germline, possibly due to a read error. The CDR3: CSVVGRDDQYF. CDR3 coding DNA: TGCAGCGTTGTAGGGAGGGACGATCAGTACTTC. The chain employs TRBV29-1 and TRBJ2-7; 7 positions agree with TRBD2. The germline V gene encodes CDR1 SQVTM and CDR2 ANQGSEA. This CDR3 comprises 11 residues.

This clonotype was seen many times. V usage is TRBV28 and J usage is TRBJ2-7, with D perhaps matching TRBD1 (5 bases). Deletions cut 3 bases from V and 5 bases from J, with 8 bases between. The CDR3 has 12 amino acids. Germline V gives CDR1 MDHEN, CDR2 SYDVKM. The CDR3 region is CASSLGRNEQYF. For the CDR3, the DNA is TGTGCCAGCAGTTTGGGGCGGAACGAGCAGTACTTC.

CDR3 residues: CASSQEPGGRETQYF. Here the CDR3 DNA reads TGCGCCAGCAGCCAAGAACCGGGGGGGCGGGAGACCCAGTACTTC. V usage is TRBV4-1 and J usage is TRBJ2-5; 8 bases map to TRBD2. V was clipped by 0 bases and J by 5 bases; unmatched bases: 5. Germline V gene data show CDR1 as MGHRA and CDR2 as YSYEKL. There are 15 residues in the CDR3.

There are many counts of this clonotype. V and J are TRBV29-1 and TRBJ2-5, with 8 bases that match TRBD2. Germline lookup yields CDR1 SQVTM and CDR2 ANQGSEA. The CDR3 runs to 14 residues. V shed 6 bases, J shed 1 base, and the junction held 7 bases outside the gene matches. CDR3 nucleotides: TGCAGCGTCCCGTTAACTAGCGGCCAAGAGACCCAGTACTTC. It translates to CSVPLTSGQETQYF.

This clonotype has only a few counts. A read error may produce the germline difference seen at one junction end. The rearrangement joins TRBV10-1 to TRBJ2-5, with TRBD1 matching 7 bases. Germline V gene data show CDR1 as WNHNN and CDR2 as SYGVQD (reference sequence). This CDR3 contains 15 residues. In DNA form, the CDR3 reads TGCGCCAGCAGCCCTGACAGGGTTGGACAAGAGACCCAGCACTTC. It is translated as CASSPDRVGQETQHF.

This clonotype has ten or more counts. V and J are TRBV12-5 and TRBJ2-2; D call uncertain. The CDR3 has 13 amino acids. Germline V gene lookup returns CDR1 LGHNT and CDR2 FRNRAP. The V end lost 6 bases, the J end lost 5 bases, and 10 bases lay between the germline ends. The CDR3 bases are TGTGCTAGTGGACCTCCCTGGACCGGGGAGCTGTTTTTT. This translates into CASGPPWTGELFF.

The V and J genes are TRBV6-1 and TRBJ1-5; tentative D call: TRBD1 (6 bases). This CDR3 is 14 amino acids long. From germline, CDR1 is MNHNS and CDR2 SASEGT. With 6 bases removed from V and 4 bases from J, the gap between germline ends came to 13 bases. The CDR3 nucleotides are TGTGCCAGCAGAGAATGGGGGGCTAATCAGCCCCAGCATTTT. Protein product: CASREWGANQPQHF.

The J gene is TRBJ2-4, the V gene TRBV5-1, with D possibly matching TRBD2 (5 bases). V shed 3 bases and J shed 6 bases, with 16 bases lying between them. Germline V gene data show CDR1 as SGHRS and CDR2 as YFSETQ. The CDR3 is 15 amino acids. The chain's CDR3 is CASSSAAGPGNIQYF. Here the CDR3 DNA reads TGCGCCAGCAGCTCGGCCGCGGGCCCAGGAAACATTCAGTACTTC.

This clonotype was recorded at least ten times. V gene TRBV6-1 combines with J gene TRBJ2-5, with 10 bases identical to TRBD2. The V segment lost 0 bases and the J segment 5 bases; nucleotides outside the gene matches: 6. Germline V CDR1 and CDR2: MNHNS, SASEGT. The CDR3 has 16 residues. CDR3 nucleotide sequence: TGTGCCAGCAGTGAAGCCCTAGCGGGGGTGGGGGAGACCCAGTACTTC. As protein: CASSEALAGVGETQYF.

This clonotype was seen many times. This chain joins TRBV12-3 or TRBV12-4 and TRBJ2-4; D not resolved. The CDR3 is made up of 14 amino acids. Trimming shortened V by 2 bases and J by 8 bases, and 13 bases separated the two germline ends. The CDR3 DNA reads as TGTGCCAGCAGTTTATCGAGAGGCGTAGACATTCAGTACTTC. Its protein is CASSLSRGVDIQYF.

The table lists this clonotype with many counts. The chain uses TRBV19 and TRBJ1-5; a weak D match, TRBD1 (6 bases). Germline assignment: CDR1 LNHDA and CDR2 SQIVND (reference sequence). V lost 10 bases and J 7 bases, leaving 26 bases between the germline ends. This CDR3 region has 16 residues. CDR3 bases: TGTGCCACTAGCACTACATGGGGGAGAAGGGGGCAGCCCCAGCATTTT. Its translation: CATSTTWGRRGQPQHF.

In its sample, this clonotype was seen a few times. The V call is TRBV11-2, the J call TRBJ2-7, with 8 nucleotides matching TRBD1. The germline V gene encodes CDR1 SGHAT and CDR2 FQNNGV. The CDR3 runs 16 residues. V lost 0 bases, J lost 0 bases, and 4 bases stayed unmatched. The CDR3 DNA reads as TGTGCCAGCAGCTTAGACACCGGGACAGGCTCCTACGAGCAGTACTTC. This codes for CASSLDTGTGSYEQYF.

This clonotype was observed at least ten times. A junction boundary mismatches the germline segment, possibly from a read error. The V and J genes are TRBV25-1 and TRBJ1-1; D unclear. Germline V gene lookup returns CDR1 MGHDK and CDR2 SYGVNS. The CDR3 totals 14 residues. CDR3 nucleotides: TGTGCCAGCAGTGAATCCGGCCGACACACTGAAGCTCTCTTT. Its protein is CASSESGRHTEALF.